The 24 T cell receptor beta chains presented below share a single source sample, sequenced in a study of tumor-infiltrating lymphocytes in primary liver carcinoma. Using a constant-region primer together with ProtoScript II reverse transcriptase, TCR beta cDNA was made from 500 to 650 ng of total RNA. Three-round nested multiplex PCR performed with slightly modified ARM-PCR produced the TCR beta libraries. Use of TRBV1-TRBV30 forward primers with a C-beta reverse primer characterized the first two PCR rounds, which lasted about 10 cycles each. TCRdb recomputed calls from the multiplex PCR reads with MiXCR, one row per CDR3 protein. Of approximately 110,000 distinct CDR3 sequences in the sample, 64% were seen once. Between 20 and 30 mg of unsorted bulk tissue served as the source from which RNA and DNA were co-extracted. The specimen sequenced was liver tumor tissue from sampling region 3. Indicated subset: tumor region T3, left-lateral pole. All receptors derive from a woman aged 55-69 years with primary liver carcinoma and hepatitis B virus infection.

The chain recombines TRBV11-3 with TRBJ2-5, with a tentative D call TRBD2 (5 bases). The CDR3 has 13 residues. Trimming took off 5 bases at V and 2 bases at J, with 9 bases between the two ends. The germline V gene encodes CDR1 SGHNT and CDR2 YENEEA. CDR3 residues: CASSLARQETQYF. The DNA for the CDR3 is TGTGCCAGCAGCCTAGCAAGGCAAGAGACCCAGTACTTC.

Ten or more counts support this clonotype. The CDR3 sequence: CASSLDRTDTQYF. DNA of the CDR3: TGTGCCAGCAGTTTAGATCGAACAGATACGCAGTATTTT. The rearrangement links TRBV12-3 or TRBV12-4 to TRBJ2-3; no reliable D call. This CDR3 is 13 amino acids long. Trimming shortened V by 1 base and J by 3 bases, and 5 bases separated the two germline ends.

Details on this clonotype: At one end, the junction sequence differs from germline, possibly due to a read error. The rearrangement joins TRBV6-2 or TRBV6-3 to TRBJ2-5, with D perhaps given as TRBD1 or TRBD2 (5 bases each). This CDR3 region has 16 residues. Germline V gives CDR1 MNHEY, CDR2 SVGEGT. CDR3 residues: CVSSSRWIGEFGTHYF. For the CDR3, the DNA is TGTGTCAGCAGTTCGAGGTGGATAGGGGAATTCGGGACCCACTACTTC.

As to this clonotype: Likely a read error: the CDR3 ends without its conserved phenylalanine or tryptophan. V usage is TRBV11-3 and J usage is TRBJ2-5; D possibly corresponds to TRBD2 (5 bases). CDR3 length: 16 amino acids. In germline, CDR1 is SGHNT, CDR2 YENEEA. Trimming took off 5 bases at V and 2 bases at J, with 18 bases between the two ends. The CDR3 bases are TGTGCCAGCAGCCTCGCGCGGCTAGCAAGTCAAGAGACCCAGTACCTC. Translation: CASSLARLASQETQYL.

This clonotype has just a few counts. This may stem from a read error, because a much larger clone lies one nucleotide away. The genes are TRBV29-1 and TRBJ2-7; a weak D match, TRBD2 (6 bases). The CDR3 consists of 13 residues. CDR1 and CDR2 (germline): SQVTM, ANQGSEA. V was pared by 6 bases and J by 0 bases, with 12 bases between. The CDR3 nucleotides are TGCAGCGTCAAAGAGACTAGCTCCTACGAGCAGTACTTC. Its translation: CSVKETSSYEQYF.

For this clonotype: One end of the junction is discordant with germline, which a read error may explain. The V call is TRBV6-5, the J call TRBJ2-2; D not resolved. Germline loops: CDR1 MNHEY, CDR2 SVGAGI. The CDR3 contains 13 residues. CDR3 protein: CASSYHKTGELFF. CDR3 DNA: TGCGCCAGCAGTTATCATAAAACCGGGGAGCTGTTTTTT.

This clonotype appeared a few times. This may come from a read error, since a much larger clone is one base off. CDR3 loop: CASRSRADGHSEQFF. As DNA, the CDR3 is TGTGCCAGCAGATCCAGGGCGGATGGCCACAGTGAGCAGTTCTTC. The genes are TRBV6-5 and TRBJ2-1, with D possibly TRBD1 on 5 matching bases. This CDR3 has 15 amino acids. Germline CDR1 reads MNHEY; CDR2 reads SVGAGI. V was pared by 6 bases and J by 9 bases, with 21 bases between.

Notes on this clonotype: An end of the junction does not agree with germline; a read error may underlie this. In nucleotides, the CDR3 is TGTGCGAGCAGTCCCATGGGGCACACAGATACGCAGTATTTT. This encodes CASSPMGHTDTQYF. This chain connects TRBV12-3 or TRBV12-4 to TRBJ2-3, with D maybe TRBD1 (5 bases). This CDR3 comprises 14 residues.

On this clonotype: An end of the junction differs from the germline gene, which may be a read error. V usage is TRBV11-2 and J usage is TRBJ2-5, with a weak D call TRBD2 (6 bases). Germline CDR1 SGHAT, CDR2 FQNNGV. The CDR3 covers 13 residues. The CDR3 here is CASSPNFAGTQHF. The CDR3 DNA sequence: TGCGCCAGCAGTCCCAATTTTGCGGGGACCCAGCACTTC.

The chain couples TRBV29-1 to TRBJ2-3; 7 positions match TRBD2. J was trimmed by 6 bases and V by 6 bases; bases with no gene match: 12. Germline loops: CDR1 SQVTM, CDR2 ANQGSEA. The CDR3 extends over 14 amino acids. The CDR3 DNA reads as TGCAGCGTAGAGCGGGGACGCGGTGCTGATACGCAGTATTTT. Amino acids: CSVERGRGADTQYF.

This clonotype has a count of ten or more. The chain recombines TRBV5-5 with TRBJ2-3, with 7 bases that match TRBD2. Trimming at V came to 4 bases and at J to 3 bases, leaving 5 bases not matched to a gene. The CDR3 length is 14 residues. CDR1 SGHKS and CDR2 YYEKEE come from the germline V gene (reference sequence). This chain's CDR3 is CASSGGVGTDTQYF. CDR3 sequence (DNA): TGTGCCAGCAGCGGGGGGGTTGGGACAGATACGCAGTATTTT.

As concerns this clonotype: Being one base from a much bigger clone, this may be a read error. This rearrangement joins TRBV29-1 to TRBJ2-2, with D unresolved. Germline CDR1 and CDR2: SQVTM and ANQGSEA. CDR3 size: 12 residues. The DNA for the CDR3 is TGCAGGGTTCAGGAAAACACCGGGGAGCTGTTTTTT. Residues: CRVQENTGELFF.

Remarks on this clonotype: A read error may explain this, as a much larger clone is one base away. This chain uses TRBV29-1 with TRBJ2-1; tentative D call: TRBD1 (6 bases). CDR1 is SQVTM and CDR2 is ANQGSEA in the germline V gene. The CDR3 covers 14 residues. The CDR3 loop is CSVAPRGTYKEQFF. In DNA form, the CDR3 reads TGCAGCGTTGCGCCCAGGGGAACCTACAAAGAGCAGTTCTTC.

This clonotype was found many times. The chain links TRBV5-1 to TRBJ2-6; D not resolved. Germline CDR1 SGHRS, CDR2 YFSETQ. V lost 1 base, J lost 2 bases, and 4 bases lay in between. CDR3 size: 14 residues. The CDR3 reads CASSLTAGANVLTF. In DNA form, the CDR3 reads TGCGCCAGCAGCTTGACAGCTGGGGCCAACGTCCTGACTTTC.

At least ten counts were recorded for this clonotype. The chain recombines TRBV6-5 with TRBJ2-1; 7 bases align to TRBD2. Germline CDR1 is MNHEY and CDR2 is SVGAGI. The CDR3 spans 13 residues. With 5 bases clipped from V and 8 bases from J, the junction kept 6 bases outside the gene matches. This chain's CDR3 is CASSRRLADEQFF. The CDR3 DNA is TGTGCCAGCAGTCGCCGACTAGCAGATGAGCAGTTCTTC.

V gene TRBV21-1 combines with J gene TRBJ2-7; the table's D call TRBD1 went unverified against the DNA. TRBV21-1 is designated a pseudogene. The CDR3 spans 15 residues. This CDR3 is CASIKELGRRGEQYF. CDR3 DNA sequence: TGTGCCAGCATCAAAGAGTTGGGCAGAAGGGGCGAGCAGTACTTC.

This clonotype was observed a few times. This may arise from a read error, as a much more abundant clone is one base away. CDR3 loop: CTSQRSRETDTQYF. For the CDR3, the DNA is TGCACCAGCCAGAGGTCTCGGGAAACAGATACGCAGTATTTT. The V call is TRBV10-2, the J call TRBJ2-3, with D possibly matching TRBD2 (5 bases). CDR3 length: 14 amino acids. CDR1 and CDR2 from the germline V gene are WSHSY and SAAADI.

This clonotype was seen a handful of times. The chain recombines TRBV24-1 with TRBJ2-1, with 8 bases lining up with TRBD1. V was pared by 4 bases and J by 3 bases, with 13 bases of the junction left unmatched. Germline V gene data show CDR1 as KGHDR and CDR2 as SFDVKD. CDR3 length equals 18 residues. The CDR3 nucleotides read TGTGCCACCAGTGACCCCCAGACAGGGGTCCTACACTACAATGAGCAGTTCTTC. Translating gives CATSDPQTGVLHYNEQFF.

Comment on this clonotype: This likely comes from a read error, as the CDR3 has no conserved phenylalanine or tryptophan at its end. The chain recombines TRBV11-2 with TRBJ1-3; maybe TRBD1 (6 bases). Germline CDR1 reads SGHAT; CDR2 reads FQNNGV. The CDR3 contains 18 residues. The CDR3 protein is CASSSRLPTGSSGNIIYS. The CDR3 DNA is TGTGCCAGCAGCTCGCGCCTCCCGACAGGTAGCTCTGGAAACATCATATATTCT.

CDR3 coding DNA: TGTATCAGCAGAATCCTAGCGGGAGGATCGAATGAGCAGTTCTTC. As protein: CISRILAGGSNEQFF. The chain joins TRBV28 to TRBJ2-1; TRBD2 matches 11 bases. The CDR3 runs 15 residues. The germline V gene has CDR1 MDHEN and CDR2 SYDVKM.

V usage is TRBV5-1 and J usage is TRBJ2-4, with 7 bases that match TRBD1. CDR3 length: 14 amino acids. CDR1 is SGHRS, CDR2 YFSETQ, per germline. V shed 0 bases, J shed 3 bases, and the junction held 0 bases outside the gene matches. Here the CDR3 DNA reads TGCGCCAGCAGCTTGGACAGGGGCAAAAACATTCAGTACTTC. Protein sequence: CASSLDRGKNIQYF.

This clonotype was detected only a few times. This may arise from a read error, as a much more abundant clone is one base away. The rearrangement joins TRBV6-1 to TRBJ1-1; 9 bases agree with TRBD1. CDR1 and CDR2 from the germline V gene are MNHNS and SASEGT. This CDR3 is 13 amino acids long. As DNA, the CDR3 is TGTGCCAGCAGAGGACAGGGGAACACTGTAGCTTTCTTT. Its protein product is CASRGQGNTVAFF.

The CDR3 DNA follows: TGTGCCATCAAGGGGGGACTCGGGATAGATACGCAGTATTTT. Translating gives CAIKGGLGIDTQYF. V gene TRBV10-3 combines with J gene TRBJ2-3, with D possibly being TRBD1 or TRBD2 (6 bases each). Trimming left V 7 bases short and J 5 bases short, with 16 bases between. The germline CDR1 and CDR2 sequences are ENHRY and SYGVKD. The CDR3 has 14 residues.

With respect to this clonotype: One junction end disagrees with the germline gene, perhaps due to a read error. V and J are TRBV4-2 and TRBJ2-4, with 9 bases that match TRBD2. Germline loops: CDR1 LGHNA, CDR2 YNFKEQ. This CDR3 has 18 amino acids. Written as DNA, the CDR3 is TGTGCCAGCAGCCAAGATGTTAGCGGGAGCGGAGCCAAAAACATTCGGTACTTT. Protein sequence: CASSQDVSGSGAKNIRYF.